This T cell receptor beta chain was observed in a study of T cell repertoires in cytomegalovirus infection. Study background: CMV infection together with matching HLA type was indicated by public TCR beta signatures. General observations from the study: CMV-specific HLA-C-restricted TCR beta clonotypes dominated the ex vivo response.

TCRdb reanalysed the reads using MiXCR and keeps one entry per CDR3 protein. The sample yields roughly 920,000 distinct CDR3 sequences, more than 25% seen once. A remark on this clonotype: Its antigen is as yet unknown.

V gave up 7 bases and J gave up 8 bases; unmatched junction bases: 7. The CDR3 covers 12 residues. This receptor was taken from a human donor in good health (CMV status not recorded). Some clones in this sample may be carry-over from other donors' samples. Sample: cultured CD8+ T cells from PBMCs, taken from culture after CMV antigen stimulation. The rearrangement links TRBV12-3 or TRBV12-4 to TRBJ2-7, with 8 bases aligning to TRBD1. This CDR3 reads CASTRDRIQQYF. Here the CDR3 DNA reads TGTGCCAGCACCAGGGACAGGATCCAGCAGTACTTC.